Each of the 10 T cell receptor beta chains below was sequenced from the same sample in a study of tumor-infiltrating lymphocytes in primary liver carcinoma. They got blood RNA out of unsorted whole blood and also pulled out germline DNA. Making TCR beta cDNA involved approximately 0.5 ug total RNA and a constant-region primer. Libraries covering TCR beta were generated through three nested multiplex PCR rounds (using a slightly modified ARM-PCR). Running 10 cycles apiece, the first two PCR rounds relied on TRBV1-TRBV30 forward primers together with a C-beta reverse primer. MiXCR, applied by TCRdb to the multiplex PCR reads, yields one record per CDR3 protein. The data contain approximately 330,000 distinct CDR3 sequences, almost 65% of them seen just once; the ten biggest clones take up about 6.5%. The sample consisted of peripheral blood. All receptors derive from a man between 35 and 55 years old with primary liver carcinoma and hepatitis B virus infection.

Comments on this clonotype: At one end the junction does not follow the germline gene, possibly because of a read error. V usage is TRBV6-6 and J usage is TRBJ2-7; D might be TRBD2 (5 bases). The germline CDR1 and CDR2 sequences are MNHNY and SVGAGI (reference sequence). This CDR3 has 14 amino acids. DNA of the CDR3: TGTGTCAGCAGTTACGTAGAGGGCCCCTACGAACAGTACTTC. This codes for CVSSYVEGPYEQYF.

This rearrangement joins TRBV11-3 to TRBJ2-3, with TRBD2 matching over 9 bases. The germline gives CDR1 SGHNT, CDR2 YENEEA. V dropped 4 bases and J dropped 7; count of bases not matched to a gene: 12. The CDR3 extends over 16 amino acids. CDR3 sequence: CASSSGISGSTNTQYF. The CDR3 coding sequence is TGTGCCAGCAGCTCGGGGATTAGCGGGAGTACAAATACGCAGTATTTT.

On this clonotype: Lacking the conserved final phenylalanine or tryptophan, this CDR3 likely reflects a read error. The chain recombines TRBV5-1 with TRBJ2-5; 7 bases align to TRBD2. The CDR3 is made up of 14 amino acids. V shed 2 bases and J 2 bases; nucleotides not matched to a gene: 3. Germline V gene data show CDR1 as SGHRS and CDR2 as YFSETQ. CDR3 DNA sequence: TGCGCCAGCAGCTTAACTAGCGAACAAGAGACCCAGTACTTA. Translated, it gives CASSLTSEQETQYL.

About this clonotype: Since the CDR3 does not end with the conserved phenylalanine or tryptophan, this likely comes from a read error. The chain joins TRBV11-2 to TRBJ2-5; a weak D match, TRBD1 (6 bases). The CDR3 has 12 amino acids. Per germline, CDR1 SGHAT and CDR2 FQNNGV. This chain's CDR3 is CANRFEGETQYL. The CDR3 DNA reads TGTGCCAACAGGTTTGAGGGGGAGACACAGTACTTA.

This clonotype was observed at least ten times. The rearrangement links TRBV6-1 to TRBJ2-7; no clear D gene. Trimming pared 3 bases from V and 3 bases from J, leaving 9 bases between. This CDR3 has 13 residues. CDR1 is MNHNS, CDR2 SASEGT, per germline. The CDR3 coding sequence is TGTGCCAGCAGTGACGGCGGTGACTACGAGCAGTACTTC. Protein product: CASSDGGDYEQYF.

This clonotype was seen at least ten times. CDR3 nucleotide sequence: TGCAGCGTTGAAGATTGGCCCAAGCAGTTCTTC. Translating gives CSVEDWPKQFF. The chain links TRBV29-1 to TRBJ2-1; no clear D gene. The CDR3 runs to 11 residues. V dropped 0 bases and J dropped 11 bases, with 8 bases sitting between them. Germline V lookup: CDR1 SQVTM, CDR2 ANQGSEA.

Note on this clonotype: A much larger clone sits a single nucleotide away, making a read error possible. V usage is TRBV4-3 and J usage is TRBJ2-7; D gene uncertain. The germline CDR1 and CDR2 sequences are LGHNA and YSLEER. The CDR3 extends over 13 amino acids. The V end was cut by 4 bases, the J end by 9 bases, with 16 bases between. The chain's CDR3 is CASSRDPGLRQYF. CDR3 in DNA: TGCGCCAGCAGCCGAGATCCCGGGCTTCGGCAGTACTTC.

In regard to this clonotype: Sequence at one end of the junction differs from germline and may be a read error. The V gene is TRBV6-5, the J gene TRBJ2-7; TRBD1 matches at 7 bases. Germline CDR1 is MNHEY and CDR2 is SVGAGI. The CDR3 has 14 amino acids. The DNA for the CDR3 is TGTGCCAGCAGTTCCACGGGACAGATCTACGGGCAGTACTTC. Protein product: CASSSTGQIYGQYF.

A word on this clonotype: Given a much more abundant clone one base away, this may be a read error. The V and J genes are TRBV4-1 and TRBJ2-4; 7 bases match TRBD2. In germline, CDR1 is MGHRA, CDR2 YSYEKL. The ends lost 3 bases at V and 0 bases at J; junction bases unmatched: 11. This CDR3 contains 18 residues. The CDR3 here is CASSHDLGVAGAKNIQYF. CDR3 nucleotides: TGCGCCAGCAGCCATGATCTCGGGGTAGCGGGAGCCAAAAACATTCAGTACTTC.

For this clonotype: This clone may be a read error of a much larger clone one base away. This rearrangement joins TRBV5-4 to TRBJ2-1; D possibly corresponds to TRBD2 (6 bases). V was pared by 5 bases and J by 0 bases, with 24 bases between. The germline V gene encodes CDR1 SGHNT and CDR2 YYREEE (reference sequence). The CDR3 is made up of 19 amino acids. The DNA for the CDR3 is TGTGCCAGCAGTTTTCTGGGGGGAATAGCGCAGAGCTCCTACAATGAGCAGTTCTTC. As protein: CASSFLGGIAQSSYNEQFF.